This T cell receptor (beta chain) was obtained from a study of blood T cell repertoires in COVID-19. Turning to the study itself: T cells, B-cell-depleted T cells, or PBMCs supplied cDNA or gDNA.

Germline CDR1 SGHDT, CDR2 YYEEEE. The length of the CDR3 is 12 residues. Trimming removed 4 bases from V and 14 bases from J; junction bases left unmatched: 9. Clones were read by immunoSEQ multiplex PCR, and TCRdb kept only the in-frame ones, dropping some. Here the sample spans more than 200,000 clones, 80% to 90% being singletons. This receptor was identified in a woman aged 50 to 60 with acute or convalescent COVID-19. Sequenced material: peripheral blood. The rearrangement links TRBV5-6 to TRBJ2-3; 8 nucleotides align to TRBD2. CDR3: CASSITSGRSYF. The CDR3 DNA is TGTGCCAGCAGCATAACTAGCGGAAGGTCGTATTTT.